The rows below give T cell receptor beta chains drawn from one sample of a study of blood T cell repertoires in COVID-19. The assay was immunoSEQ multiplex PCR, and TCRdb's table has in-frame clones only and misses some. The sample gives tens of thousands of clones, around 89% of which show up once; around 15% is in the top ten. Sample: peripheral blood. Receptor source: a woman in her fifties or sixties with active COVID-19. Each CDR3 is given with its conserved first and last residue. D genes are given only for firm matches. A row's size may be missing; if present it is once, few, many or a size class.

TRBV6-2/TRBV6-3	TRBD2	TRBJ2-7	.	TGTGCCAGCAGTCAGGGACTAGCGGGGGCCCCGAGCTCCTACGAGCAGTACTTC	CASSQGLAGAPSSYEQYF
TRBV7-2	TRBD1	TRBJ1-1	.	TGTGCCAGCAGCTTACGGACAGGGGGCTTGGGAACTGAAGCTTTCTTT	CASSLRTGGLGTEAFF
TRBV4-1	.	TRBJ1-5	.	TGCGCCAGCAGCCAAGAAGGGGGTGGGCTGAATCAGCCCCAGCATTTT	CASSQEGGGLNQPQHF
TRBV4-2	.	TRBJ1-6	.	TGTGCCAGCAGCCAAGATCACGGGGGGGCGCCTAATTCACCCCTCCACTTT	CASSQDHGGAPNSPLHF
TRBV6-5	.	TRBJ1-6	.	TGTGCCAGCAGTCGCGGGGATTCACCCCTCCACTTT	CASSRGDSPLHF
TRBV27	.	TRBJ2-7	.	TGTGCCAGCAGCTCGACAGGACCCTCTAGAGAGCAGTACTTC	CASSSTGPSREQYF
TRBV5-1	TRBD1	TRBJ1-5	few	TGCGCCAGCAGCTTAACGGACAGGAATCAGCCCCAGCATTTT	CASSLTDRNQPQHF
TRBV5-4	.	TRBJ1-1	.	TGTGCCAGCAGTATGGACATGAACACTGAAGCTTTCTTT	CASSMDMNTEAFF
TRBV6-6	TRBD1	TRBJ1-6	once	TGTGCCAGCAGTCAACGGCCCGGACAGGGGGCTTTTTCACCCCTCCACTTT	CASSQRPGQGAFSPLHF
TRBV9	TRBD2	TRBJ2-3	.	TGTGCCAGCAGCGTAGGGCTAGCGGGGGGCACAGATACGCAGTATTTT	CASSVGLAGGTDTQYF
TRBV11-2	TRBD2	TRBJ2-5	few	TGTGCCAGCAGCAACGGACTAGCGGGGTTCGAGGAGACCCAGTACTTC	CASSNGLAGFEETQYF
TRBV6-4	.	TRBJ1-6	once	TGTGCCAGCAGCCGGGACACGAATTCACCCCTCCACTTT	CASSRDTNSPLHF
TRBV5-1	TRBD1	TRBJ1-4	.	TGCGCCAGCAGCGCTGGTACCGGGACAGGGAGTGAAAAACTGTTTTTT	CASSAGTGTGSEKLFF
TRBV7-2	.	TRBJ1-2	once	TGTGCCAGCAGCCCCAACCTGGGCGTCCCCCTGGCCGGCTACACCTTC	CASSPNLGVPLAGYTF
TRBV9	.	TRBJ1-2	.	TGTGCCAGCAGCTCCGGCCCCGGGAACTATGGCTACACCTTC	CASSSGPGNYGYTF
TRBV2	.	TRBJ2-5	.	TGTGCCAGCAGTGAACTAGAGACCCAGTACTTC	CASSELETQYF
TRBV4-2	.	TRBJ1-6	.	TGTGCCAGCAGCCATCCCCCGGGACAACGAAATTCACCCCTCCACTTT	CASSHPPGQRNSPLHF
TRBV19	TRBD1	TRBJ1-2	.	TGTGCCAGTAGTAACCAAAGACAGGGCTATGGCTACACCTTC	CASSNQRQGYGYTF
TRBV11-2	TRBD1	TRBJ2-7	.	TGTGCCAGCAGACGCGACAGGGGCCCTCCGTACGAGCAGTACTTC	CASRRDRGPPYEQYF